The T cell receptor (beta chain) described here comes from a study of blood T cell repertoires in COVID-19. Study overall: Sites across the United States, Italy and Spain contributed samples from acute and convalescent COVID-19.

The count of this clone is one. Trimming took off 4 bases at V and 4 bases at J, with 8 bases between the two ends. The germline CDR1 and CDR2 sequences are SGHKS and YYEKEE (reference sequence). The CDR3 consists of 12 residues. Per the study methods: Estimates of nucleated cell counts were drawn from the amplification of reference gene primers. The assay was immunoSEQ multiplex PCR, and TCRdb's table has in-frame clones only and misses some. V, J and clone size are taken as reported in that table, and D and trimming were inferred from the DNA itself. The repertoire consists of about 130,000 clones, with around 85% occurring once and the leading ten covering about 17%.

Sequences were obtained from peripheral blood. This clonotype was obtained from a woman between 45 and 60 years old who had recovered from COVID-19. The chain recombines TRBV5-5 with TRBJ1-2, with unresolved D. The CDR3 DNA is TGTGCCAGCAGCCCCGCGGTCTATGGCTACACCTTC. It yields the protein CASSPAVYGYTF.